This paragraph reports one T cell receptor beta chain. The data originate from a study of shared T cell receptors in the human thymus. Germline loops: CDR1 SQVTM, CDR2 ANQGSEA. With 4 bases removed from V and 7 bases from J, the gap between germline ends came to 17 bases. CDR3 size: 14 residues. Sequenced by immunoSEQ multiplex PCR; TCRdb stores in-frame clones only, minus some. The profile shows 55,000 to 75,000 clones, nearly 95% of them singletons. The chain combines TRBV29-1 with TRBJ1-5, with D unclear. Material: thymocytes. This sequence was found in a human donor. The CDR3, as DNA: TGCAGCGTTGGTTACGCAGCCGCCGGGCAGCCCCAGCATTTT. Encoded protein: CSVGYAAAGQPQHF. Full variable domain (outside the CDR3, taken from reference TRBV29-1 and TRBJ1-5): SAVISQKPSRDICQRGTSLTIQCQVDSQVTMMFWYRQQPGQSLTLIATANQGSEATYESGFVIDKFPISRPNLTFSTLTVSNMSPEDSSIYLCSVGYAAAGQPQHFGDGTRLSIL.